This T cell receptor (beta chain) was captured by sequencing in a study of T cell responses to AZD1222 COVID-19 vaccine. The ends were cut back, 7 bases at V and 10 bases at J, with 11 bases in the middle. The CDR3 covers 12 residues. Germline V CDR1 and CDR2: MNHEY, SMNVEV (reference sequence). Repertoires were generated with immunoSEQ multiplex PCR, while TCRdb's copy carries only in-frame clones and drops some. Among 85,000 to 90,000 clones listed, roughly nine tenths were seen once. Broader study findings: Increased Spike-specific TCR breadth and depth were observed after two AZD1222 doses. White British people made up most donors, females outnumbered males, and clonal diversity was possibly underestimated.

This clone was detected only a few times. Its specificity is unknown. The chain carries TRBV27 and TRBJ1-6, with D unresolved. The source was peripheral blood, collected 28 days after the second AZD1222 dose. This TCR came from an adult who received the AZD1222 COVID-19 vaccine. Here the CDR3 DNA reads TGTGCCAGCACCGTCCGATGGTCACCCCTCCACTTT. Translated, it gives CASTVRWSPLHF.